Below, one TCR beta chain is given with its context. Its antigen is currently unknown. The data were taken from a study of T-cell memory formation after mild COVID-19. Across the whole study: Clustering of TCRs was largely donor specific. Study observations and caveats: What remained unconfirmed was the SARS-CoV-2 specificity of second-wave clones peaking on day 37. Clones shrinking from day 15 to 85 showed even CD4/CD8 mixes; later expanders tilted CD4+.

TCRdb redid the calling of the 5' RACE reads with MiXCR, one entry per CDR3 protein. The repertoire holds around 300,000 distinct CDR3 sequences, with roughly an eighth as singletons. The specimen was PBMCs or a T cell subset sorted from them (not recorded which). This TCR was recovered from a man between 18 and 29 years old who had mild COVID-19 (a few samples of this study predate the infection). Cell type and time point are not known.

CDR3 DNA: TGTGCCAGCAGTTACGGTTTGAGTAGAGATACGCAGTATTTT. This translates into CASSYGLSRDTQYF. V and J are TRBV6-2 or TRBV6-3 and TRBJ2-3; no reliable D call. The CDR3 extends over 14 amino acids. Looked up from germline, CDR1 is MNHEY and CDR2 is SVGEGT. Trimming took 2 bases from V and 5 from J, leaving 11 bases between them.